The 9 T cell receptor beta chains presented below share a single source sample, sequenced in a study of CD8+ T cells in alopecia areata. Extracted RNA was reverse transcribed into cDNA, the sequencing template. The protocol was immunoSEQ multiplex PCR, while the TCRdb copy is restricted to in-frame clones and leaves out a portion. The sample yields some 120,000 clones, approximately 53% seen once. The specimen comprised CD4+ T cells sorted from blood, sampled at week 0. These receptor sequences come from a human donor with alopecia areata.

This chain joins TRBV5-1 and TRBJ2-2; weak D call: TRBD2 (5 bases). This CDR3 spans 14 amino acids. Germline V gene lookup returns CDR1 SGHRS and CDR2 YFSETQ. V was pared by 6 bases and J by 7 bases, with 16 bases between. This CDR3 is CASTLGGFGGELFF. In DNA form, the CDR3 reads TGCGCCAGCACCCTCGGCGGGTTCGGCGGGGAGCTGTTTTTT.

V and J are TRBV4-3 and TRBJ1-2; D is possibly TRBD1 (6 bases). The V end was cut by 0 bases, the J end by 7 bases, with 15 bases between. Germline lookup yields CDR1 LGHNA and CDR2 YSLEER. The CDR3 has 15 amino acids. For the CDR3, the DNA is TGCGCCAGCAGCCAAGACTGGGGGCGGGGTGCTGGCTACACCTTC. Its protein is CASSQDWGRGAGYTF.

This clone turned up a few times. The chain combines TRBV15 with TRBJ1-1; D gene uncertain. V lost 1 base, J lost 1 base, and 7 bases lay in between. The CDR3 is made up of 14 amino acids. Germline values: CDR1 LNHNV, CDR2 YYDKDF (reference sequence). The CDR3 DNA sequence: TGTGCCACCAGCAGAGGCCTCTGGAACACTGAAGCTTTCTTT. Encoded protein: CATSRGLWNTEAFF.

This clone was picked up a small number of times. This chain uses TRBV7-2 with TRBJ2-1, with TRBD2 matching 7 bases. The length of the CDR3 is 15 residues. Germline V CDR1 and CDR2: SGHTA, FQGNSA. With V trimmed by 5 bases and J by 4 bases, 8 bases remained unmatched. The CDR3 DNA follows: TGTGCCAGCAGCCCGGGCGGGGGATTTTACAATGAGCAGTTCTTC. It is translated as CASSPGGGFYNEQFF.

The chain links TRBV6-6 to TRBJ2-7; D is uncertain. Germline CDR1 is MNHNY and CDR2 is SVGAGI (reference sequence). This CDR3 contains 15 residues. Trimming stripped 2 bases from V and 1 base from J, with 12 bases between. CDR3 nucleotide sequence: TGTGCCAGCAGTTACGACTTCACGACATCCTACGAGCAGTACTTC. Translating gives CASSYDFTTSYEQYF.

This clone was seen a few times. The chain links TRBV2 to TRBJ1-2; D gene uncertain. V was shortened by 5 bases and J by 8 bases, with 12 bases between the two germline ends. CDR1 and CDR2 from the germline V gene are SNHLY and FYNNEI. The CDR3 totals 12 residues. The CDR3 DNA is TGTGCCAGCAGTTCCTCTTCTTGGGGCTACACCTTC. Translated: CASSSSSWGYTF.

The chain uses TRBV5-1 and TRBJ2-5; TRBD1 aligns across 9 bases. The germline CDR1 and CDR2 sequences are SGHRS and YFSETQ. The CDR3 runs to 14 residues. Trimming at V came to 5 bases and at J to 2 bases, leaving 4 bases not matched to a gene. As DNA, the CDR3 is TGCGCCAGCAGGGTCGGACAGGGGCAAGAGACCCAGTACTTC. Encoded protein: CASRVGQGQETQYF.

This clone was counted between two and nine times. The chain recombines TRBV5-1 with TRBJ2-1, with 16 bases fitting TRBD2. The V segment lost 2 bases and the J segment 7 bases; nucleotides outside the gene matches: 9. Germline loops: CDR1 SGHRS, CDR2 YFSETQ. The CDR3 runs to 18 residues. CDR3 in amino acids: CASSFTTPGLAGGNEQFF. DNA of the CDR3: TGCGCCAGCAGCTTTACCACACCGGGACTAGCGGGAGGGAATGAGCAGTTCTTC.

The chain couples TRBV2 to TRBJ2-5, with 7 bases identical to TRBD2. Germline CDR1 and CDR2: SNHLY and FYNNEI. The CDR3 consists of 11 residues. The trim removed 7 bases at V and 6 bases at J, leaving 2 bases unmatched. CDR3 loop: CASTREKTQYF. CDR3 bases: TGTGCCAGCACGCGGGAGAAGACCCAGTACTTC.